This T cell receptor (beta chain) was captured in a study of blood T cell repertoires in COVID-19. Study information: Sources were T cells, B-cell-depleted T cells, or PBMCs; the material itself was cDNA or gDNA.

Per the study methods: Quantification of nucleated cells was approximated via reference gene primer amplification. Only in-frame clones appear in the TCRdb table, and some are missing; sequencing was by immunoSEQ multiplex PCR. V and J calls and clone size are copied from that table; D and trimming were computed from the DNA. This repertoire shows 20,000 to 25,000 clones, around nine tenths found once; its top ten account for just under 9%. V lost 4 bases, J lost 3 bases, and 5 bases lay in between. This CDR3 comprises 12 residues. This clone was counted between two and nine times. The sequencing input was peripheral blood. The receptor's source is a human donor with active COVID-19. The donor label of this sample is uncertain. The genes are TRBV5-3 and TRBJ2-1; unclear D gene. TRBV5-3 is an open reading frame whose function is uncertain. CDR3 DNA sequence: TGTGCCAGAAGCCAAATCTACAATGAGCAGTTCTTC. This encodes CARSQIYNEQFF.